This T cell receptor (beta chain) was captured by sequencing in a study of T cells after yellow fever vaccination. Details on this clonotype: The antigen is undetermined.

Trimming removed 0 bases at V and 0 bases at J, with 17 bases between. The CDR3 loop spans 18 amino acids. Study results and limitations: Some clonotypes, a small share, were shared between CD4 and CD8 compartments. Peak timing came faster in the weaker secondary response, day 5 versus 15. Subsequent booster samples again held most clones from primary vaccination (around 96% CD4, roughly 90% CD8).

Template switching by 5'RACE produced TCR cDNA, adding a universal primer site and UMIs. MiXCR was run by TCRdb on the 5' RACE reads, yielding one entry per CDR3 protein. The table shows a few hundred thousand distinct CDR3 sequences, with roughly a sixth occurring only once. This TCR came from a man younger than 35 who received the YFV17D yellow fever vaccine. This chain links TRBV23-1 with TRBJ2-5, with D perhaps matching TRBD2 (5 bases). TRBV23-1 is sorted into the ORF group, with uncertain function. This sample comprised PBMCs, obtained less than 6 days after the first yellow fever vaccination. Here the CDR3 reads CASSQSNSGGRYQETQYF. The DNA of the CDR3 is TGCGCCAGCAGTCAATCGAACTCCGGAGGACGATACCAAGAGACCCAGTACTTC.